Below are 2 T cell receptor beta chains sequenced from a single sample in a study of graft-versus-host responses after intestinal transplantation. Intraepithelial plus lamina propria lymphocytes were released by processing graft tissue. Profiled with immunoSEQ multiplex PCR; TCRdb holds only in-frame clones, not every one. This table has some 17,000 clones, about 80% appearing once. Material: ileum tissue, obtained roughly 3.5 months after intestinal transplant. Receptors were obtained from a human patient who received an intestinal transplant, so some T cells may come from the graft donor.

The chain combines TRBV4-3 with TRBJ2-3; a weak D match, TRBD1 (7 bases). CDR3 length: 15 residues. CDR1 is LGHNA, CDR2 YSLEER, per germline. Trimming left V 0 bases short and J 4 bases short, with 11 bases between. The DNA for the CDR3 is TGCGCCAGCAGCCAAGATCAGGGGGGCCCAGATACGCAGTATTTT. Amino acid sequence: CASSQDQGGPDTQYF.

This clone was seen a single time. The rearrangement uses TRBV4-3 and TRBJ2-1, with a weak D call TRBD2 (7 bases). CDR3 size: 19 residues. In germline, CDR1 is LGHNA, CDR2 YSLEER. Trimming cost V 3 bases and J 5 bases, with 26 bases left between them. The CDR3, as DNA: TGCGCCAGCAGCCACATTTCAATTTTAGGGGGGGTAGTCGACAATGAGCAGTTCTTC. Amino acid sequence: CASSHISILGGVVDNEQFF.